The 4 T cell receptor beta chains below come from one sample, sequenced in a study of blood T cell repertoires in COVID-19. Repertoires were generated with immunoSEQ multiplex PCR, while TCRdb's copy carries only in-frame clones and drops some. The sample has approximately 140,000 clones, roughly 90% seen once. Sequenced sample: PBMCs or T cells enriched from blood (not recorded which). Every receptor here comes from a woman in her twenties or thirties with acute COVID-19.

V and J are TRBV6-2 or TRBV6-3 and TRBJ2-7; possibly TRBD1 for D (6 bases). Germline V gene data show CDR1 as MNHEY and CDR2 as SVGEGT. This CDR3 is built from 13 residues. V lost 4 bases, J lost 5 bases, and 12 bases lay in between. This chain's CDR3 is CASSSRQANEQYF. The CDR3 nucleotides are TGTGCCAGCAGTTCCCGACAGGCTAACGAGCAGTACTTC.

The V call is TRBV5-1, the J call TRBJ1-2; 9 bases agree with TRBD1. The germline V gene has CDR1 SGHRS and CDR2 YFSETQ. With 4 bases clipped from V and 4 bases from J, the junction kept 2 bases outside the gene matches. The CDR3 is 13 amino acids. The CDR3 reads CASSPTGGYGYTF. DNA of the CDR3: TGCGCCAGCAGCCCGACAGGGGGCTATGGCTACACCTTC.

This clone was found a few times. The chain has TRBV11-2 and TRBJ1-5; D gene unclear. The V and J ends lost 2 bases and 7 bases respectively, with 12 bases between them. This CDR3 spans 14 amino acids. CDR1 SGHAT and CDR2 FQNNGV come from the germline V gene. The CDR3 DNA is TGTGCCAGCAGCTTAACTTTGGCGGGACAGCCCCAGCATTTT. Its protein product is CASSLTLAGQPQHF.

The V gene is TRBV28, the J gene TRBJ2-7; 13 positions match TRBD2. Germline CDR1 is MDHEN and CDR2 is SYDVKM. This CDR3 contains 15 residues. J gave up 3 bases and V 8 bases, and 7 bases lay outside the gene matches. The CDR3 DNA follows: TGTGCCAGCCGCACCGGGACTAGCGGGATCTACGAGCAGTACTTC. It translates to CASRTGTSGIYEQYF. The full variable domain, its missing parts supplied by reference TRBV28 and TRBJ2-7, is DVKVTQSSRYLVKRTGEKVFLECVQDMDHENMFWYRQDPGLGLRLIYFSYDVKMKEKGDIPEGYSVSREKKERFSLILESASTNQTSMYLCASRTGTSGIYEQYFGPGTRLTVT.